This T cell receptor beta chain was identified in a study of beta chain features in type 1 diabetes. Reverse transcription of all isolated RNA meant that expressed TCRB transcripts were sequenced. The assay was immunoSEQ multiplex PCR, and TCRdb's table has in-frame clones only and misses some. The table has roughly 400,000 clones, about 15% seen once. This clone was counted a few times. This sample also contains other DNA sequences that code for the same CDR3. The clonotype originates from a woman under 30 in good health. Sequencing used naive CD4+ T cells from blood.

CDR3 nucleotides: TGCAGCGTTGAAGGTAGCCGCCACGAGCAGTACTTC. Translating it yields CSVEGSRHEQYF. This chain joins TRBV29-1 and TRBJ2-7, with D unclear. With 1 base removed from V and 5 bases from J, the gap between germline ends came to 9 bases. This CDR3 is 12 amino acids long. CDR1 SQVTM and CDR2 ANQGSEA come from the germline V gene.